This T cell receptor beta chain was found in a study of CD8 T cells in Susac syndrome. Trimming removed 3 bases at V and 1 base at J, with 15 bases between. Germline V gene lookup returns CDR1 MGHDK and CDR2 SYGVNS. The CDR3 has 16 amino acids. Reverse transcription of about 0.5 to 1 ug RNA was carried out with random hexamers. With immunoSEQ multiplex PCR, TCR beta CDR3 was amplified across 54 Vbeta and 13 Jbeta. Each CDR3 protein is one row after TCRdb ran MiXCR on the immunoSEQ multiplex PCR reads. Of about 18,000 distinct CDR3 sequences in the sample, about 95% were seen once. This TCR came from a human donor in good health. V usage is TRBV25-1 and J usage is TRBJ2-5; D possibly corresponds to TRBD2 (5 bases). Sample: CD8+ T cells from PBMCs. CDR3 region: CASSDIRGVRQETQYF. For the CDR3, the DNA is TGTGCCAGCAGTGACATTCGGGGTGTACGCCAAGAGACCCAGTACTTC.